This passage covers 20 T cell receptor beta chains from one sample sequenced in a study of cytomegalovirus exposure and HLA in healthy donors. The repertoire was sequenced with immunoSEQ multiplex PCR; TCRdb's copy has only in-frame clones and lacks some. The repertoire holds some 240,000 clones, with 70% to 90% as singletons. Sequencing used PBMCs. The receptors derive from a woman aged 18-35 years in good health and CMV-seronegative.

The chain recombines TRBV11-2 with TRBJ2-7; 7 bases fit TRBD2. V lost 4 bases to trimming and J lost 2 bases; unmatched junction nucleotides: 17. From germline, CDR1 is SGHAT and CDR2 FQNNGV. The CDR3 is 18 amino acids. The CDR3 region is CASSSTSGLAASPYEQYF. CDR3 nucleotides: TGTGCCAGCAGCTCTACCTCTGGGCTAGCGGCTTCTCCCTACGAGCAGTACTTC.

This CDR3 reads CARSLGGDSYNEQFF. CDR3 nucleotides: TGTGCCAGAAGCTTGGGAGGGGACTCCTACAATGAGCAGTTCTTC. The chain employs TRBV5-3 and TRBJ2-1, with D possibly called TRBD1 or TRBD2 (5 bases each). TRBV5-3 qualifies as an ORF whose function is uncertain. Trimming pared 0 bases from V and 0 bases from J, leaving 7 bases between. This CDR3 region has 15 residues.

This clone appeared a single time. The rearrangement links TRBV4-1 to TRBJ2-2; TRBD2 matches 7 bases. This CDR3 has 17 residues. CDR1 is MGHRA, CDR2 YSYEKL, per germline. Trimming at V came to 1 base and at J to 0 bases, leaving 5 bases not matched to a gene. The CDR3 region is CASSQALTSSNTGELFF. The CDR3 DNA sequence: TGCGCCAGCAGCCAAGCCTTGACTAGCTCGAACACCGGGGAGCTGTTTTTT.

The chain recombines TRBV19 with TRBJ2-3; 9 bases fit TRBD1. V shed 1 base and J 0 bases; nucleotides not matched to a gene: 5. The CDR3 is made up of 17 amino acids. CDR1 and CDR2 from the germline V gene are LNHDA and SQIVND (reference sequence). The CDR3 bases are TGTGCCAGTAGTATAGGGGCACAGGGGGCTAGCACAGATACGCAGTATTTT. It codes for CASSIGAQGASTDTQYF.

The V gene is TRBV18, the J gene TRBJ2-3; D is unresolved. The V end lost 3 bases, the J end lost 0 bases, and 10 bases lay between the germline ends. The CDR3 contains 15 residues. The germline CDR1 and CDR2 sequences are KGHSH and LQKENI. CDR3 DNA: TGTGCCAGCTCACCGAAGCGCCCTAGCACAGATACGCAGTATTTT. Residues: CASSPKRPSTDTQYF. The full variable domain, rest sourced from reference TRBV18 and TRBJ2-3, is NAGVMQNPRHLVRRRGQEARLRCSPMKGHSHVYWYRQLPEEGLKFMVYLQKENIIDESGMPKERFSAEFPKEGPSILRIQQVVRGDSAAYFCASSPKRPSTDTQYFGPGTRLTVL.

This clone showed up just a few times. A read error may account for a junction end that differs from germline. The rearrangement links TRBV19 to TRBJ1-1; no reliable D call. Germline values: CDR1 LNHDA, CDR2 SQIVND (reference sequence). The CDR3 length is 12 residues. In DNA, the CDR3 is TGTGCCAGTAGTATAGTGAACAGCCCGTTTTCCTTT. This translates into CASSIVNSPFSF.

The V and J genes are TRBV30 and TRBJ1-2; possible D gene TRBD1, 6 bases. This CDR3 contains 13 residues. The germline V gene has CDR1 GTSNPN and CDR2 SVGIG (reference sequence). Trimming cost V 5 bases and J 3 bases, with 13 bases left between them. CDR3 residues: CAWADRPDYGYTF. For the CDR3, the DNA is TGTGCCTGGGCCGACAGGCCGGACTATGGCTACACCTTC.

The chain employs TRBV28 and TRBJ2-5, with D possibly being TRBD1 (8 bases). Trimming removed 6 bases from V and 5 bases from J, with 13 bases in between. From germline, CDR1 is MDHEN and CDR2 SYDVKM. The CDR3 runs 13 residues. The CDR3 DNA follows: TGTGCCAGCAGAACACAGGGGGGGGAGACCCAGTACTTC. Translated, it gives CASRTQGGETQYF.

This clone turned up a few times. The chain links TRBV28 to TRBJ1-5; D perhaps matches TRBD1 (5 bases). There are 17 residues in the CDR3. Germline loops: CDR1 MDHEN, CDR2 SYDVKM. Trimming left V 6 bases short and J 0 bases short, with 18 bases between. The CDR3, as DNA: TGTGCCAGCAGACCAATGTCAGGGACTTATAGCAATCAGCCCCAGCATTTT. As protein: CASRPMSGTYSNQPQHF.

The chain couples TRBV7-9 to TRBJ2-1, with 9 bases aligning to TRBD1. CDR3 length equals 16 residues. V lost 4 bases and J lost 4; bases outside the gene matches: 8. The V gene's germline CDR1 is SEHNR and CDR2 FQNEAQ (reference sequence). The CDR3 nucleotides are TGTGCCAGCAGCTCAACCGGGACAGGGAAGTACAATGAGCAGTTCTTC. Encoded protein: CASSSTGTGKYNEQFF.

V gene TRBV27 combines with J gene TRBJ1-1; D is ambiguous. Trimming removed 5 bases from V and 5 bases from J, with 15 bases in between. The V gene's germline CDR1 is MNHEY and CDR2 SMNVEV (reference sequence). There are 14 residues in the CDR3. The CDR3 region is CASSLIIGGTEAFF. The CDR3 DNA is TGTGCCAGCAGTCTAATCATCGGAGGGACTGAAGCTTTCTTT.

J is TRBJ1-2 and V is TRBV19; 9 positions match TRBD1. The ends lost 5 bases at V and 6 bases at J; junction bases unmatched: 10. Germline-derived CDR1 and CDR2 are LNHDA and SQIVND (reference sequence). There are 15 residues in the CDR3. The CDR3 sequence is CASSRPGTGPDGYTF. The CDR3 bases are TGTGCCAGTAGTCGTCCCGGGACAGGGCCCGATGGCTACACCTTC.

The rearrangement links TRBV30 to TRBJ2-1; 7 nucleotides line up with TRBD2. Germline V gene lookup returns CDR1 GTSNPN and CDR2 SVGIG (reference sequence). V lost 4 bases and J lost 4; bases outside the gene matches: 7. The CDR3 contains 14 residues. The CDR3 loop reads CAWKGLAAYNEQFF. The CDR3, as DNA: TGTGCCTGGAAGGGGCTAGCGGCATACAATGAGCAGTTCTTC.

V usage is TRBV2 and J usage is TRBJ2-4; D possibly corresponds to TRBD1 (5 bases). V was trimmed by 5 bases and J by 4 bases, leaving 9 bases between them. The CDR3 runs 13 residues. Germline V CDR1 and CDR2: SNHLY, FYNNEI. The CDR3 region is CASSNRGKNIQYF. CDR3 nucleotide sequence: TGTGCCAGCAGTAATAGGGGTAAAAACATTCAGTACTTC.

This rearrangement joins TRBV30 to TRBJ1-4; 9 bases fit TRBD1. CDR1 and CDR2 (germline): GTSNPN, SVGIG (reference sequence). This CDR3 region has 18 residues. V trimming: 5 bases; J trimming: 0 bases; junction bases outside the gene matches: 13. Written as DNA, the CDR3 is TGTGCCTGGGGGGGACAGGGCCTAAGGAGTTCAACTAATGAAAAACTGTTTTTT. Amino acids: CAWGGQGLRSSTNEKLFF.

This clone was seen only once. DNA of the CDR3: TGTGCCACCAGCAGCAGACTAGCGGGGGGGCCAGGATCCTACGAGCAGTACTTC. Protein: CATSSRLAGGPGSYEQYF. V and J are TRBV15 and TRBJ2-7, with TRBD2 matching 14 bases. Germline V lookup: CDR1 LNHNV, CDR2 YYDKDF (reference sequence). J was trimmed by 1 base and V by 3 bases; bases with no gene match: 8. The CDR3 has 18 residues.

This sequence joins TRBV6-1 and TRBJ1-6, with TRBD1 matching 8 bases. The CDR3 totals 14 residues. Trimming removed 7 bases from V and 10 bases from J; junction bases left unmatched: 9. Germline values: CDR1 MNHNS, CDR2 SASEGT. This CDR3 is CASTRTGRLSPLHF. DNA for the CDR3: TGTGCCAGCACTCGGACAGGGCGCTTATCACCCCTCCACTTT.

This clone was counted once. J is TRBJ1-3 and V is TRBV5-1; D is ambiguous. Germline CDR1 is SGHRS and CDR2 is YFSETQ. V was clipped by 4 bases and J by 0 bases, with 5 bases between them. The CDR3 is made up of 13 amino acids. The CDR3 here is CASSRNSGNTIYF. The CDR3 bases are TGCGCCAGCAGCCGAAACTCTGGAAACACCATATATTTT.

Only a few counts were recorded for this clone. The chain employs TRBV5-1 and TRBJ2-5; unclear D gene. CDR1 SGHRS and CDR2 YFSETQ come from the germline V gene. The CDR3 contains 14 residues. Trimming removed 0 bases at V and 3 bases at J, with 9 bases between. The CDR3 is CASSLGSTEETQYF. CDR3 DNA: TGCGCCAGCAGCTTGGGCAGTACTGAAGAGACCCAGTACTTC.

This sequence joins TRBV18 and TRBJ2-7; 7 bases are shared with TRBD1. The V gene end was trimmed by 6 bases and the J gene end by 1 base; junction bases not matched to a gene: 15. The CDR3 covers 17 residues. From germline, CDR1 is KGHSH and CDR2 LQKENI. CDR3 loop: CASSRGIRQGLSYEQYF. The DNA of the CDR3 is TGTGCCAGCTCCCGCGGTATAAGACAGGGCCTATCCTACGAGCAGTACTTC.